The text below deals with one TCR beta chain. The input lacks base qualities; no much larger clone sits a single base away. The data derive from a study of T cells in tuberculosis (dated by TCRdb to 2017 to 2018). As for the study more broadly: To characterize T cells specific for the mycobacterial lipid antigen glucose monomycolate (GMM), the study used CD1B tetramers together with high-throughput TCR immunosequencing.

PBMC were thawed, rested overnight, stained with GMM-loaded CD1B tetramer, a Live/Dead dye and anti-CD3, and then sorted on a FACS Aria II. C32 glucose monomycolate purified from Rhodococcus equi was loaded onto CD1B tetramers. PBMC used for tetramer sorting had been depleted of CD14-expressing monocytes for a separate study before cryopreservation. About 100,000 tetramer-negative cells were sorted from each donor and analyzed alongside the tetramer-positive cells. GMM-loaded CD1B tetramers were used to sort antigen-specific T cells from several healthy South African adults. TCR-alpha and TCR-beta chains were sequenced unpaired, so chain pairing information was not available. TCR libraries were generated with the immunoSEQ multiplex PCR assay, using TCR-beta and/or TCR-alpha/delta assays for each sample. The amplified TCR libraries were sequenced on the Illumina high-throughput platform. Per the source publication's procedure: Clustering and dimensionality reduction relied on pairwise TCRdist distances among GMM-specific receptors from T cells that were either sorted ex vivo or expanded in vitro. Sequence motifs defined by gene usage and CDR3 content were checked for enrichment by comparing tetramer-positive and tetramer-negative populations. TCRdb provides this immuneACCESS table in a form limited to in-frame rearrangements. Some clones are lacking; in checked studies, under half of them reflect an unresolved V gene, and why the rest are absent is not known. For V, J and clone size, that table is used; D and trimming come from the DNA. The sample data list 70,000 to 95,000 clones, and roughly 90% of these were observed just once. Over 1.5% of the sample is taken by the ten largest.

The investigation overall reported the following: T cells that bind the CD1B-GMM tetramer with low affinity may not have been captured by the stringent sort gate.

The origin of this receptor is an adult woman with latent tuberculosis. Specimen: CD1b-GMM tetramer-negative cells sorted from PBMCs. The sample's cell subset or site label, in plain terms: T cells not binding CD1B-GMM tetramer, sorted from same donor.

The CDR3 is CASSVWLQGNYGYTF. Read as DNA, the sequence is TGTGCCAGCAGTGTTTGGCTACAGGGAAACTATGGCTACACCTTC. Recombination connected TRBV6-1 to TRBJ1-2; TRBD1 is a possible D gene, resting on 6 matching bases. The CDR3, cysteine through phenylalanine, is 15 amino acids long. The CDR3 DNA has 45 bases and is translated from base 1. The trim is 4 bases for V and 2 bases for J, with a gap of 14 bases between the germline ends. Per the germline V gene, MNHNS is the CDR1 and SASEGT is the CDR2.